The present T cell receptor (beta chain) was sequenced within a study of CD8 T cells in Susac syndrome. Reverse transcription of about 0.45 to 1 ug RNA was performed with random hexamers. TCRdb fed the immunoSEQ multiplex PCR reads into MiXCR, producing one record per CDR3 protein. The sample contains around 270,000 distinct CDR3 sequences, over 75% of which appear only once. The CDR3 contains 15 residues. V was clipped by 0 bases and J by 5 bases; unmatched bases: 3. The germline V gene encodes CDR1 MGHRA and CDR2 YSYEKL. Both CD4+ and CD8+ T cells were negatively isolated, and TEMRA cells underwent FACS enrichment.

What was sequenced was CD8+ T cells from PBMCs. The chain uses TRBV4-1 and TRBJ2-1, with 8 bases identical to TRBD2. The TCR sequence derives from a human donor with multiple sclerosis. DNA for the CDR3: TGCGCCAGCAGCCAAGATTATAGCGGGGACAATGAGCAGTTCTTC. Translation: CASSQDYSGDNEQFF.